This TCR beta chain came from a study of cytomegalovirus exposure and HLA in healthy donors. Looking at the study overall: Earlier, almost 120 million unique TCR beta sequences were recovered from 170 million or so T cells by an analysis.

Study conclusions and caveats: As a later analysis showed, a missense DCLRE1C variant was linked to trimming of TCR beta V- and J-genes.

The PCR employed 60 Vbeta primers together with 13 Jbeta primers. Sequencing used immunoSEQ multiplex PCR; TCRdb keeps in-frame clones, though not all of them. The sample lists around 120,000 clones; about 74% were seen once. Of note for this clone: Its antigen is unknown.

Germline CDR1 LNHDA, CDR2 SQIVND (reference sequence). V lost 6 bases and J lost 11, with 13 bases in between. The length of the CDR3 is 11 residues. This receptor was taken from a female donor in good health and CMV-seropositive. The sample taken for sequencing was PBMCs. V is TRBV19 and J is TRBJ1-1; no clear D. The CDR3 is CASSPRVGAFF. The CDR3 bases are TGTGCCAGTAGCCCACGCGTGGGCGCTTTCTTT.